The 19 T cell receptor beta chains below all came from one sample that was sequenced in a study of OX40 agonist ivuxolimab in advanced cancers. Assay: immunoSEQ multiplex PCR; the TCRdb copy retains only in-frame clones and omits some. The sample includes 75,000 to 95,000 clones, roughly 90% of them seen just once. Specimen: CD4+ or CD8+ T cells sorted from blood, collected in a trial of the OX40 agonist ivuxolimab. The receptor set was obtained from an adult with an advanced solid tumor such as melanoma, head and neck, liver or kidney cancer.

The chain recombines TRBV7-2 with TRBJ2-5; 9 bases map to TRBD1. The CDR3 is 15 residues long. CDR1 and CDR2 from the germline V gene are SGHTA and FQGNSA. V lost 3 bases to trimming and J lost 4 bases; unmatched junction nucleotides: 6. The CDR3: CASSFGQGSRETQYF. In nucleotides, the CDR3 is TGTGCCAGCAGCTTTGGACAGGGGTCGAGAGAGACCCAGTACTTC. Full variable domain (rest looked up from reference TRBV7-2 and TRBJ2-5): GAGVSQSPSNKVTEKGKDVELRCDPISGHTALYWYRQSLGQGLEFLIYFQGNSAPDKSGLPSDRFSAERTGGSVSTLTIQRTQQEDSAVYLCASSFGQGSRETQYFGPGTRLLVL.

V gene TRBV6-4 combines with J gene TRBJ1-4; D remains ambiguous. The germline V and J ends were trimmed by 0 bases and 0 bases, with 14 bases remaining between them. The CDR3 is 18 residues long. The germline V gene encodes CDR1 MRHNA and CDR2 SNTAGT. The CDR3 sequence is CASSDSRAEVTTNEKLFF. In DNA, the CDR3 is TGTGCCAGCAGTGACTCCCGGGCTGAGGTCACAACTAATGAAAAACTGTTTTTT.

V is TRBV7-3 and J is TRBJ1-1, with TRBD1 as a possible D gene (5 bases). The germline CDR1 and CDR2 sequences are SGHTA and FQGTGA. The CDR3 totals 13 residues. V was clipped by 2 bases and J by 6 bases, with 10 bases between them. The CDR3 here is CASSLSGRAEAFF. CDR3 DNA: TGTGCCAGCAGCTTATCAGGGAGAGCTGAAGCTTTCTTT.

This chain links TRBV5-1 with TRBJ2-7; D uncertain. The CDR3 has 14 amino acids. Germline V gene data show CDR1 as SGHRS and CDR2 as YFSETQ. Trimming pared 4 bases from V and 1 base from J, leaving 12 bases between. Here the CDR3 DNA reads TGCGCCAGCAGCCTCCTCGCACAGTCCTACGAGCAGTACTTC. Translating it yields CASSLLAQSYEQYF. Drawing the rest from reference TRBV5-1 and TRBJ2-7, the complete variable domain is KAGVTQTPRYLIKTRGQQVTLSCSPISGHRSVSWYQQTPGQGLQFLFEYFSETQRNKGNFPGRFSGRQFSNSRSEMNVSTLELGDSALYLCASSLLAQSYEQYFGPGTRLTVT.

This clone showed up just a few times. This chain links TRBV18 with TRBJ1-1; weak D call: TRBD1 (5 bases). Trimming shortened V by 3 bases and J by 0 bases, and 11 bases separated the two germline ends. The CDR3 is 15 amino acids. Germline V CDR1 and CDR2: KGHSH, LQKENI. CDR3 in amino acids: CASSPTATMNTEAFF. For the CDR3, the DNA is TGTGCCAGCTCACCGACAGCAACCATGAACACTGAAGCTTTCTTT.

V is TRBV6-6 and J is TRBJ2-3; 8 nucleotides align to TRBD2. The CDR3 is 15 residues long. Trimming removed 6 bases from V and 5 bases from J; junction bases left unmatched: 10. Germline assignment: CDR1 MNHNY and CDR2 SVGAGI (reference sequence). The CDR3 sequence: CASRDPGLGLDTQYF. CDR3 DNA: TGTGCCAGCAGGGATCCGGGACTAGGTTTAGATACGCAGTATTTT.

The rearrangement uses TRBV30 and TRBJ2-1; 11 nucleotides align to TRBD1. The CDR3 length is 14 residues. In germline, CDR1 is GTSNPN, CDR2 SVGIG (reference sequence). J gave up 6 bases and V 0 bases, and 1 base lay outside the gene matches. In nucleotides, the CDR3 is TGTGCCTGGAGTGTAGGGACAGGGGGCAATGAGCAGTTCTTC. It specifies CAWSVGTGGNEQFF.

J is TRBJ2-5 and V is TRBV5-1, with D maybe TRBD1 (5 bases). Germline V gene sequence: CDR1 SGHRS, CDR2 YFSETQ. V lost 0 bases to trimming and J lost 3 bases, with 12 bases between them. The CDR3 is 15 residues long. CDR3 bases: TGCGCCAGCAGCTTGGATCCAGGGATGAAAGAGACCCAGTACTTC. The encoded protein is CASSLDPGMKETQYF.

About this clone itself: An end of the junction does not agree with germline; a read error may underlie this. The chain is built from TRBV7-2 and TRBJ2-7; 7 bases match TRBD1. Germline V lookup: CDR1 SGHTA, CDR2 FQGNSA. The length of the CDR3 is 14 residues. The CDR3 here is CASSFSRGPYEQYF. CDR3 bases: TGTGCTAGCAGCTTTTCGAGGGGGCCCTACGAGCAGTACTTC. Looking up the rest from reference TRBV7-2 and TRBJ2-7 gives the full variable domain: GAGVSQSPSNKVTEKGKDVELRCDPISGHTALYWYRQSLGQGLEFLIYFQGNSAPDKSGLPSDRFSAERTGGSVSTLTIQRTQQEDSAVYLCASSFSRGPYEQYFGPGTRLTVT.

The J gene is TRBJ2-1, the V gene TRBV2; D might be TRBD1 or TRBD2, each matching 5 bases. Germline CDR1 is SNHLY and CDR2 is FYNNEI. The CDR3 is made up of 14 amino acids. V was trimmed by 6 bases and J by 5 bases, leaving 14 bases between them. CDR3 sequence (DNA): TGTGCCAGCAGGCCTCATGGGGGAAACAATGAGCAGTTCTTC. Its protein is CASRPHGGNNEQFF.

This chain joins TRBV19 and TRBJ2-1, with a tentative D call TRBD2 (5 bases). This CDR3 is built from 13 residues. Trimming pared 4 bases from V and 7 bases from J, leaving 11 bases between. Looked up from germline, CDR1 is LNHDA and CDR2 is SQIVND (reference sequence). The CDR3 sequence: CASSTRGRNEQFF. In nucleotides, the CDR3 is TGTGCCAGTAGTACTAGAGGGCGAAATGAGCAGTTCTTC.

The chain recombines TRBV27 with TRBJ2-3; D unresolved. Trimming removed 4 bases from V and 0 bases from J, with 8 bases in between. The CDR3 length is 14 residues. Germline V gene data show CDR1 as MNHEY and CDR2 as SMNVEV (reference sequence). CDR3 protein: CASSWWGSTDTQYF. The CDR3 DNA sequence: TGTGCCAGCAGTTGGTGGGGAAGCACAGATACGCAGTATTTT.

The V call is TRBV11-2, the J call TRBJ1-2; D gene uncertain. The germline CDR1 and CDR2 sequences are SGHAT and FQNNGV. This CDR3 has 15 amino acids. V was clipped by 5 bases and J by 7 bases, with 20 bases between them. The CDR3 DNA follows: TGTGCCAGCAGCGAGGCGGCGTCGGCTCTCCGTGGCTACACCTTC. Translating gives CASSEAASALRGYTF. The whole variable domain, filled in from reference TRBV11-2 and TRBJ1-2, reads EAGVAQSPRYKIIEKRQSVAFWCNPISGHATLYWYQQILGQGPKLLIQFQNNGVVDDSQLPKDRFSAERLKGVDSTLKIQPAKLEDSAVYLCASSEAASALRGYTFGSGTRLTVV.

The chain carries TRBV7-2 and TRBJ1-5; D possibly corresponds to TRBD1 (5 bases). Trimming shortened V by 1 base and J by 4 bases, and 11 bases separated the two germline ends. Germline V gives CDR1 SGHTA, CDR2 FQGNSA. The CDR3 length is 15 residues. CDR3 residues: CASSLVRGVNQPQHF. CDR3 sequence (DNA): TGTGCCAGCAGCTTAGTACGGGGCGTTAATCAGCCCCAGCATTTT.

For the CDR3, the DNA is TGTGCCAGCAGCCCGGGGGGCAGCGCTAGTCGGGTAGAGACCCAGTACTTC. Its translation is CASSPGGSASRVETQYF. The V and J genes are TRBV11-2 and TRBJ2-5, with a weak D call TRBD2 (7 bases). Germline loops: CDR1 SGHAT, CDR2 FQNNGV. V dropped 5 bases and J dropped 4 bases, with 23 bases sitting between them. The CDR3 has 17 residues.

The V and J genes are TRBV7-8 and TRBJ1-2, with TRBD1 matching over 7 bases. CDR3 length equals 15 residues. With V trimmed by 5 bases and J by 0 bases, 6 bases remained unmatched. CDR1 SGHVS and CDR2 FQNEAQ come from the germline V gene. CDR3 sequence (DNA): TGTGCCAGCAGCCCCCAGGGGGGCTCTAACTATGGCTACACCTTC. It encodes CASSPQGGSNYGYTF.

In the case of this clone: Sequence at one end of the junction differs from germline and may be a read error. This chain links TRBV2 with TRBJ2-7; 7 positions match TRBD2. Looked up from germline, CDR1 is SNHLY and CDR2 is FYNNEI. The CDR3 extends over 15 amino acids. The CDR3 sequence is CASSEGWGGAYERYF. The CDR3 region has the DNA TGTGCCAGCAGTGAAGGCTGGGGAGGGGCCTACGAGCGGTACTTC.

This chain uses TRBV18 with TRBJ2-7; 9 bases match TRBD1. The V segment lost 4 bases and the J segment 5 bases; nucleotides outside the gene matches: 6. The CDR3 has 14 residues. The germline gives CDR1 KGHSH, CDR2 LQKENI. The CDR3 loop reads CASSLGQGGHEQYF. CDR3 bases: TGTGCCAGCTCACTGGGACAGGGAGGGCACGAGCAGTACTTC.

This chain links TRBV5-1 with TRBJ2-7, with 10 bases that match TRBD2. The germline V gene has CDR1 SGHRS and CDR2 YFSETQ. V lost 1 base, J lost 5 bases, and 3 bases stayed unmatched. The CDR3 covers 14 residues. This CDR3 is CASSLQREGDEQYF. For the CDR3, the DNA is TGCGCCAGCAGCTTGCAGCGGGAGGGCGACGAGCAGTACTTC.